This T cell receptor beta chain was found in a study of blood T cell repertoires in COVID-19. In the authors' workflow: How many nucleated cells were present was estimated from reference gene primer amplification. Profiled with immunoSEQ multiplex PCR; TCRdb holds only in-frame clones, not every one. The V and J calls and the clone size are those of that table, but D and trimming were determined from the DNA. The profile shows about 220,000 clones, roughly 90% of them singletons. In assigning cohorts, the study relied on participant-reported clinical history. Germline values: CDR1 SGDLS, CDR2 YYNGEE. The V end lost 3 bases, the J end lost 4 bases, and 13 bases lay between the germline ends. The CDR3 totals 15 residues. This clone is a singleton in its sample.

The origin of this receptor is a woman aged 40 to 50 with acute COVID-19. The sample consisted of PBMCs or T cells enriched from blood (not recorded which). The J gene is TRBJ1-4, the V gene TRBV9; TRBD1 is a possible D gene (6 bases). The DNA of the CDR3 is TGTGCCAGCAGCGCCTCGACAGGACTTAATGAAAAACTGTTTTTT. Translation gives CASSASTGLNEKLFF.